The clone carrying this T cell receptor beta chain has a handful of counts. Its cognate antigen is unknown. These data come from a study of T cell responses to AZD1222 COVID-19 vaccine. Whole-study results and caveats: Mapped onto spike, vaccine-associated CD4 TCRs spanned it and were dominant at 160-218 and 743-854.

Profiling relied on immunoSEQ multiplex PCR, and the TCRdb table lists in-frame clones only, not all of them. The sample lists 100,000 or so clones, around 87% occurring once. This CDR3 has 14 amino acids. Trimming removed 5 bases at V and 7 bases at J, with 18 bases between. CDR1 SGHRS and CDR2 YFSETQ come from the germline V gene. The clonotype originates from an adult who received the AZD1222 COVID-19 vaccine. V usage is TRBV5-1 and J usage is TRBJ1-1; D call uncertain. The sequencing here drew on peripheral blood, taken 28 days after the second AZD1222 dose. In DNA form, the CDR3 reads TGCGCCAGCAGATCCGCTCGCGGCTTGGGTGAAGCTTTCTTT. Protein sequence: CASRSARGLGEAFF.